These 18 T cell receptor beta chains share one sample of origin, sequenced in a study of a mutant IDH1 vaccine in newly diagnosed glioma. The antigens for these receptors are not known. Stated time point: week 11, during vaccination. Doses of 300 ug of mutant IDH1 20-mer peptide were given with topical imiquimod. TCRdb's copy holds only in-frame clones and misses some; the assay was immunoSEQ multiplex PCR. The table lists fewer than 75,000 clones, 70% to 85% of them singletons, with about 9% in the top ten. The sample was PBMCs, taken from a glioma patient whose treatment included an IDH1 peptide vaccine. These receptors were obtained from a woman between 50 and 59 years old with glioma.

This clone was seen only a few times. CDR3 sequence (DNA): TGTGCCTGGAGTAAGGCAGGGGAAACCGAAAAACTGTTTTTT. It translates to CAWSKAGETEKLFF. The V and J genes are TRBV30 and TRBJ1-4; D might be TRBD1 (6 bases). This CDR3 comprises 14 residues. Trimming stripped 2 bases from V and 8 bases from J, with 15 bases between. Germline CDR1 GTSNPN, CDR2 SVGIG (reference sequence).

The rearrangement uses TRBV18 and TRBJ1-1; unclear D gene. V dropped 0 bases and J dropped 1 base, with 6 bases sitting between them. The CDR3 runs 14 residues. CDR1 is KGHSH and CDR2 is LQKENI in the germline V gene. The CDR3 spells CASSPPGENTEAFF. CDR3 sequence (DNA): TGTGCCAGCTCACCACCCGGGGAGAACACTGAAGCTTTCTTT.

V usage is TRBV11-3 and J usage is TRBJ2-3, with 8 bases fitting TRBD1. This CDR3 comprises 15 residues. Germline values: CDR1 SGHNT, CDR2 YENEEA. Unmatched junction bases numbered 8, after V lost 6 bases and J lost 3 bases. CDR3 DNA: TGTGCCAGCAGGCCCGACAGGGGTTGGACAGATACGCAGTATTTT. Protein product: CASRPDRGWTDTQYF. Variable domain in full (rest from reference TRBV11-3 and TRBJ2-3): EAGVVQSPRYKIIEKKQPVAFWCNPISGHNTLYWYLQNLGQGPELLIRYENEEAVDDSQLPKDRFSAERLKGVDSTLKIQPAELGDSAVYLCASRPDRGWTDTQYFGPGTRLTVL.

This chain joins TRBV6-1 and TRBJ1-1; 7 nucleotides agree with TRBD1. Germline-derived CDR1 and CDR2 are MNHNS and SASEGT. The CDR3 has 13 residues. V trimming: 6 bases; J trimming: 5 bases; junction bases outside the gene matches: 6. The CDR3 sequence is CASSITGVTEAFF. In DNA form, the CDR3 reads TGTGCCAGCAGCATCACAGGGGTAACTGAAGCTTTCTTT.

J is TRBJ1-1 and V is TRBV19; D is unresolved. This CDR3 is 13 amino acids long. With 4 bases removed from V and 2 bases from J, the gap between germline ends came to 8 bases. Germline V gives CDR1 LNHDA, CDR2 SQIVND (reference sequence). The DNA for the CDR3 is TGTGCCAGTAGTACGACTCGAAACACTGAAGCTTTCTTT. It encodes CASSTTRNTEAFF.

V usage is TRBV27 and J usage is TRBJ2-7, with D tentatively TRBD1 or TRBD2 (5 bases each). The CDR3 loop spans 17 amino acids. CDR1 and CDR2 (germline): MNHEY, SMNVEV (reference sequence). Between the trimmed V and J ends, which lost 3 bases and 1 base, there was a span of 19 bases. The CDR3 is CASSFSQGTSGSYEQYF. The DNA for the CDR3 is TGTGCCAGCAGTTTCTCGCAGGGCACCTCGGGGTCCTACGAGCAGTACTTC.

The gene calls are TRBV30 and TRBJ1-6, with 7 bases that match TRBD1. CDR3 length equals 18 residues. The V segment lost 3 bases and the J segment 0 bases; nucleotides outside the gene matches: 11. Germline V gene lookup returns CDR1 GTSNPN and CDR2 SVGIG (reference sequence). In DNA form, the CDR3 reads TGTGCCTGGAGCCGACAGGGTGGGTCCTACTCCTATAATTCACCCCTCCACTTT. Its translation: CAWSRQGGSYSYNSPLHF.

Only one count was recorded for this clone. This chain uses TRBV29-1 with TRBJ2-7, with D possibly TRBD2 on 5 matching bases. Germline CDR1 and CDR2: SQVTM and ANQGSEA. The ends were cut back, 4 bases at V and 2 bases at J, with 9 bases in the middle. CDR3 length: 12 residues. The chain's CDR3 is CSVVEGAYEQYF. The CDR3 coding sequence is TGCAGCGTTGTCGAGGGCGCCTACGAGCAGTACTTC.

The genes are TRBV4-1 and TRBJ2-1; 10 nucleotides align to TRBD1. CDR1 and CDR2 from the germline V gene are MGHRA and YSYEKL. This CDR3 has 14 residues. Losses at the gene ends were 4 bases for V and 5 bases for J; bases not matched to a gene: 2. CDR3 nucleotide sequence: TGCGCCAGCAGCCTCGGACAGGGGGACAATGAGCAGTTCTTC. This gives the protein CASSLGQGDNEQFF.

This clone was seen a few times. The chain uses TRBV4-2 and TRBJ1-3, with D uncertain. The CDR3 covers 15 residues. The V end was cut by 1 base, the J end by 4 bases, with 11 bases between. Germline V gene sequence: CDR1 LGHNA, CDR2 YNFKEQ. The CDR3 spells CASSQGLMDGNTIYF. For the CDR3, the DNA is TGTGCCAGCAGCCAAGGATTAATGGACGGAAACACCATATATTTT.

The table lists this clone with a few counts. The rearrangement links TRBV10-2 to TRBJ1-4, with 9 bases that match TRBD1. The J segment lost 8 bases and the V segment lost 6 bases, leaving 10 bases of the junction unmatched. Germline loops: CDR1 WSHSY, CDR2 SAAADI. CDR3 size: 15 residues. The CDR3 loop reads CASRDTTGGGEKLFF. The CDR3 coding sequence is TGCGCCAGCAGAGACACGACAGGGGGGGGAGAAAAACTGTTTTTT.

The chain uses TRBV7-2 and TRBJ1-3; D is unclear. The CDR3 contains 16 residues. Trimming took off 2 bases at V and 0 bases at J, with 11 bases between the two ends. From germline, CDR1 is SGHTA and CDR2 FQGNSA. CDR3 sequence reads: CASSLNRGTSGNTIYF. The CDR3 DNA is TGTGCCAGCAGCTTAAATAGAGGAACCTCTGGAAACACCATATATTTT.

V is TRBV7-8 and J is TRBJ2-5; the match to TRBD2 covers 10 bases. This CDR3 region has 16 residues. Germline CDR1 SGHVS, CDR2 FQNEAQ. The V gene end was trimmed by 7 bases and the J gene end by 1 base; junction bases not matched to a gene: 9. The CDR3 nucleotides read TGTGCCAGCAACATTCCGGGACTAGCGACCCAAGAGACCCAGTACTTC. Translating it yields CASNIPGLATQETQYF.

The V and J genes are TRBV6-5 and TRBJ1-6, with 10 nucleotides matching TRBD1. The CDR3 loop spans 15 amino acids. Germline V gives CDR1 MNHEY, CDR2 SVGAGI. V was pared by 6 bases and J by 8 bases, with 7 bases of the junction left unmatched. For the CDR3, the DNA is TGTGCCAGCAGGACCGGCGGGACAGGGGATTCACCCCTCCACTTT. It encodes CASRTGGTGDSPLHF.

CDR3 sequence: CASSQDPLGTEAFF. In nucleotides, the CDR3 is TGCGCCAGCAGCCAAGATCCCCTGGGCACTGAAGCTTTCTTT. The chain links TRBV4-1 to TRBJ1-1; D unresolved. Germline V gene data show CDR1 as MGHRA and CDR2 as YSYEKL. The CDR3 has 14 amino acids. Trimming removed 0 bases at V and 4 bases at J, with 9 bases between.

The chain recombines TRBV28 with TRBJ1-2, with 8 bases matching TRBD1. Germline CDR1 and CDR2: MDHEN and SYDVKM. Losses at the gene ends were 8 bases for V and 3 bases for J; bases not matched to a gene: 5. The length of the CDR3 is 13 residues. This CDR3 is CASALQGDYGYTF. The CDR3 DNA is TGTGCCAGCGCACTACAGGGGGACTATGGCTACACCTTC.

This clone was picked up one time. This chain uses TRBV7-6 with TRBJ1-5; no definite D call. Trimming removed 2 bases at V and 1 base at J, with 12 bases between. The CDR3 has 16 amino acids. The germline CDR1 and CDR2 sequences are SGHVS and FNYEAQ. The CDR3 DNA is TGTGCCAGCAGCTTACTAGCGTCCGGAAGCAATCAGCCCCAGCATTTT. Amino acid sequence: CASSLLASGSNQPQHF.

The chain recombines TRBV4-2 with TRBJ1-2; TRBD1 aligns across 7 bases. CDR1 is LGHNA, CDR2 YNFKEQ, per germline. This CDR3 has 17 residues. V shed 1 base and J 4 bases; nucleotides not matched to a gene: 12. CDR3 sequence: CASSQVREGAAGYGYTF. CDR3 nucleotide sequence: TGTGCCAGCAGCCAAGTGAGAGAGGGGGCAGCGGGCTATGGCTACACCTTC.